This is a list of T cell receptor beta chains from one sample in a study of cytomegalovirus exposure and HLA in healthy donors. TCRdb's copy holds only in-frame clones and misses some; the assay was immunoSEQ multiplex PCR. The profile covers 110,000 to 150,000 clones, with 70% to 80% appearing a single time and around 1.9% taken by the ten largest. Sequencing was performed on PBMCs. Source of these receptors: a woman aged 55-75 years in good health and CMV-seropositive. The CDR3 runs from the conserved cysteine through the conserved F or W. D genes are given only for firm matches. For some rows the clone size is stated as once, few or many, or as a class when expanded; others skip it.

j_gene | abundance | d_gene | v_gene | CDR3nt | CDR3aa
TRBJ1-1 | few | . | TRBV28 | TGTGCCAGCAGTTTAGTCCAGGGGAACACTGAAGCTTTCTTT | CASSLVQGNTEAFF
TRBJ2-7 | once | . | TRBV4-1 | TGCGCCAGCAGCCAAGATTACGATCAGGGATACGAGCAGTACTTC | CASSQDYDQGYEQYF
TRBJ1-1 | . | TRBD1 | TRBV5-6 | TGTGCCAGCAGCCTGACCGGGACAGGGTATAACACTGAAGCTTTCTTT | CASSLTGTGYNTEAFF
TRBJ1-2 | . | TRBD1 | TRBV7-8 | TGTGCCAGCAGCTTAGTAGACAGGGCGGATGGCTACACCTTC | CASSLVDRADGYTF
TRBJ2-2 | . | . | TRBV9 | TGTGCCAGCAGCTCTGGACTTGTCACCGGGGAGCTGTTTTTT | CASSSGLVTGELFF
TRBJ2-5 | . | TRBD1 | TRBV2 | TGTGCCAGCAGCCTGGGACAGGGGAGCGGGACCCAGTACTTC | CASSLGQGSGTQYF
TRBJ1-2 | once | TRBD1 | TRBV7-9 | TGTGCCAGCAGCTTGCTGACAGGGCAGGGCACTAACTATGGCTACACCTTC | CASSLLTGQGTNYGYTF
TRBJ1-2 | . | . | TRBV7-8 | TGTGCCAGCAGTCCCAGGACAGCTACTCACCCGAGATATGGCTACACCTTC | CASSPRTATHPRYGYTF
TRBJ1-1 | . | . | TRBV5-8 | TGTGCCAGCAGCTATGGGGGGGGTACTGAAGCTTTCTTT | CASSYGGGTEAFF
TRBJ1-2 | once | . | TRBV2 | TGTGCCAGCACAGGCGGGAGCGGCTACACCTTC | CASTGGSGYTF
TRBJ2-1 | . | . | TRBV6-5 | TGTGCCAGCAGTTACTCGAGGCCCTACAATGAGCAGTTCTTC | CASSYSRPYNEQFF
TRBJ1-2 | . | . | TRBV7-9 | TGTGCCAGCAGCGCTAGCCAACTCAGGGGAGGCTACACCTTC | CASSASQLRGGYTF
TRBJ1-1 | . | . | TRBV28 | TGTGCCAGCAGTTTAAATCGGCGGGGGCGCACTGAAGCTTTCTTT | CASSLNRRGRTEAFF
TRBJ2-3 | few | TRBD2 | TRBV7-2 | TGTGCCAGCAGCCCCGGGACTAGCGGGAAGGGAACAGATACGCAGTATTTT | CASSPGTSGKGTDTQYF
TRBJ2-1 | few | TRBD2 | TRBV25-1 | TGTGCCAGCAGTGGGGTGGGACTAGCGGGAATTTCCTACAATGAGCAGTTCTTC | CASSGVGLAGISYNEQFF
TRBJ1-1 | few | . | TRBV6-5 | TGTGCCAGCAGCCGCAAACCCAGGGGAAACACTGAAGCTTTCTTT | CASSRKPRGNTEAFF